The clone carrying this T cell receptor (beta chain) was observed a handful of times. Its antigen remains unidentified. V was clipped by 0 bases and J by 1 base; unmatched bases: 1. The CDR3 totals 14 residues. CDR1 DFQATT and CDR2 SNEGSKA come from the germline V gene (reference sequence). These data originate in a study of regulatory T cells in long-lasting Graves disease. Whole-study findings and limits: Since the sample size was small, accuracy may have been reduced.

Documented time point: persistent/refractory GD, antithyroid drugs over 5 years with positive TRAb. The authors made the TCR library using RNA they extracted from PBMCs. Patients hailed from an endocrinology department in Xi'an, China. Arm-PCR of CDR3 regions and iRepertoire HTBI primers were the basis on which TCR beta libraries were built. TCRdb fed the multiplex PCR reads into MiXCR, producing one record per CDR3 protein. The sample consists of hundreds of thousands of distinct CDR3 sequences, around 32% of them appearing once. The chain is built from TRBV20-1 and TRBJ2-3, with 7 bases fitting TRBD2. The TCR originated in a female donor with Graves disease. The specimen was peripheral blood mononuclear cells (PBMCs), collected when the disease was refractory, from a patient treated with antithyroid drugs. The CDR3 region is CSAREAGRTDTQYF. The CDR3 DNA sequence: TGCAGTGCTAGAGAAGCGGGACGCACAGATACGCAGTATTTT.